The next 25 T cell receptor beta chains were all read from a single sample in a study of cytomegalovirus exposure and HLA in healthy donors (dated by TCRdb to about 2017). Receptor libraries were prepared by the immunoSEQ multiplex PCR assay. A mixture of 60 forward primers for TCR Vbeta segments and 13 reverse primers for TCR Jbeta segments was used in the multiplex PCR. The immuneACCESS repertoire file appears here via TCRdb, limited to in-frame rearrangements. These files lack a portion of the clones; in checked studies, under half of the deficit traces to unresolved V genes, and the cause of the others is not known. The sample profile shows 150,000 or so clones; around two thirds of them were found once. Approximately 4% of the sample rests with the top ten. The source material was PBMCs. The receptors shown here come from a man younger than 35 in good health and CMV-seropositive.

The rearrangement uses TRBV6-5 and TRBJ2-2; TRBD2 matches 8 bases. Germline V lookup: CDR1 MNHEY, CDR2 SVGAGI. This CDR3 has 14 amino acids. J was trimmed by 3 bases and V by 6 bases; bases with no gene match: 3. The CDR3 DNA follows: TGTGCCAGCAGCCCCGGGGGGGACACCGGGGAGCTGTTTTTT. Protein sequence: CASSPGGDTGELFF.

The rearrangement links TRBV19 to TRBJ2-5; the match to TRBD1 covers 7 bases. CDR3 length: 17 amino acids. V trimming: 3 bases; J trimming: 6 bases; junction bases outside the gene matches: 16. Germline V gene sequence: CDR1 LNHDA, CDR2 SQIVND (reference sequence). The CDR3: CASSISPPQGSQKTQYF. The CDR3 bases are TGTGCCAGTAGTATTTCCCCCCCACAGGGGTCGCAGAAGACCCAGTACTTC.

This clone has a single count. The chain is built from TRBV2 and TRBJ2-1; 7 bases are shared with TRBD1. The CDR3 contains 15 residues. Trimming removed 4 bases from V and 4 bases from J; junction bases left unmatched: 7. Germline lookup yields CDR1 SNHLY and CDR2 FYNNEI. The CDR3 coding sequence is TGTGCCAGCAGTGTAACGACAGGGCTTTACAATGAGCAGTTCTTC. It specifies CASSVTTGLYNEQFF. Full variable domain (outside the CDR3, taken from reference TRBV2 and TRBJ2-1): EPEVTQTPSHQVTQMGQEVILRCVPISNHLYFYWYRQILGQKVEFLVSFYNNEISEKSEIFDDQFSVERPDGSNFTLKIRSTKLEDSAMYFCASSVTTGLYNEQFFGPGTRLTVL.

This clone has just a few counts. This chain uses TRBV2 with TRBJ2-7, with 8 positions matching TRBD2. Unmatched junction bases numbered 2, after V lost 2 bases and J lost 2 bases. The CDR3 consists of 14 residues. Germline V gene sequence: CDR1 SNHLY, CDR2 FYNNEI. The chain's CDR3 is CASSETAGAYEQYF. CDR3 DNA: TGTGCCAGCAGTGAAACAGCGGGAGCCTACGAGCAGTACTTC.

The chain couples TRBV4-1 to TRBJ1-4; the D is unclear. V dropped 3 bases and J dropped 7 bases, with 15 bases sitting between them. The CDR3 is made up of 15 amino acids. Germline assignment: CDR1 MGHRA and CDR2 YSYEKL. The CDR3 protein is CASSHPPGLSEKLFF. CDR3 sequence (DNA): TGCGCCAGCAGCCACCCCCCGGGGTTAAGTGAAAAACTGTTTTTT.

This chain uses TRBV7-9 with TRBJ2-3; 12 bases line up with TRBD2. This CDR3 is built from 17 residues. Per germline, CDR1 SEHNR and CDR2 FQNEAQ (reference sequence). The junction had 9 bases not matched to a gene; V was cut back by 6 bases and J by 2 bases. CDR3 in amino acids: CASRSPLAGGFTDTQYF. Written as DNA, the CDR3 is TGTGCCAGCAGGTCCCCACTAGCGGGGGGCTTCACAGATACGCAGTATTTT.

The chain is built from TRBV13 and TRBJ2-1, with 9 bases identical to TRBD2. V lost 0 bases to trimming and J lost 8 bases; unmatched junction nucleotides: 5. CDR1 PRHDT and CDR2 FYEKMQ come from the germline V gene (reference sequence). The CDR3 length is 15 residues. The CDR3 region is CASSLGGSGGHEQFF. DNA for the CDR3: TGTGCCAGCAGCTTAGGGGGTAGCGGGGGTCATGAGCAGTTCTTC.

The J gene is TRBJ1-2, the V gene TRBV7-3, with 9 bases identical to TRBD1. Unmatched junction bases numbered 6, after V lost 5 bases and J lost 8 bases. The CDR3 spans 13 residues. Germline CDR1 and CDR2: SGHTA and FQGTGA. The chain's CDR3 is CASSPGTGYGYTF. CDR3 nucleotides: TGTGCCAGCAGCCCTGGGACAGGGTACGGCTACACCTTC.

The gene calls are TRBV29-1 and TRBJ2-7; 8 positions agree with TRBD1. The germline V gene has CDR1 SQVTM and CDR2 ANQGSEA. J lost 2 bases, V lost 4 bases, and 13 bases had no gene match. There are 16 residues in the CDR3. CDR3 loop: CSVGGGLDRDTYEQYF. CDR3 bases: TGCAGCGTTGGGGGAGGATTGGACAGGGACACCTACGAGCAGTACTTC.

This chain joins TRBV18 and TRBJ2-7; D perhaps matches TRBD1 (6 bases). In germline, CDR1 is KGHSH, CDR2 LQKENI. The CDR3 totals 14 residues. Trimming stripped 3 bases from V and 3 bases from J, with 12 bases between. CDR3 in amino acids: CASSPRQGRYEQYF. CDR3 coding DNA: TGTGCCAGCTCACCGAGGCAGGGGCGCTACGAGCAGTACTTC.

V usage is TRBV4-1 and J usage is TRBJ2-3, with 9 positions matching TRBD1. The germline CDR1 and CDR2 sequences are MGHRA and YSYEKL. V lost 2 bases and J lost 9; bases outside the gene matches: 12. The CDR3 runs to 16 residues. The CDR3 sequence is CASSQPTRDRAYTQYF. The CDR3 coding sequence is TGCGCCAGCAGCCAACCCACACGGGACAGGGCCTACACGCAGTATTTT.

The rearrangement uses TRBV5-1 and TRBJ2-2; D is unresolved. Germline V CDR1 and CDR2: SGHRS, YFSETQ. V was cut by 0 bases and J by 4 bases, with 10 bases left in between. The CDR3 runs 15 residues. The CDR3 DNA sequence: TGCGCCAGCAGCTTGGGAGGCGTGAGCACCGGGGAGCTGTTTTTT. The encoded protein is CASSLGGVSTGELFF. The complete variable domain, with remaining parts taken from reference TRBV5-1 and TRBJ2-2, reads KAGVTQTPRYLIKTRGQQVTLSCSPISGHRSVSWYQQTPGQGLQFLFEYFSETQRNKGNFPGRFSGRQFSNSRSEMNVSTLELGDSALYLCASSLGGVSTGELFFGEGSRLTVL.

The CDR3 nucleotides read TGTGCCAGCAGTTTACAGGGGGCCCCGAACTATGGCTACACCTTC. It specifies CASSLQGAPNYGYTF. The rearrangement uses TRBV28 and TRBJ1-2; 8 positions match TRBD1. The V gene end was trimmed by 2 bases and the J gene end by 2 bases; junction bases not matched to a gene: 4. Germline CDR1 reads MDHEN; CDR2 reads SYDVKM. The CDR3 is 15 residues long.

This clone turned up a few times. This rearrangement joins TRBV7-9 to TRBJ2-3, with D uncertain. V lost 5 bases and J 0 bases, leaving 9 bases between the germline ends. This CDR3 is built from 14 residues. Germline values: CDR1 SEHNR, CDR2 FQNEAQ (reference sequence). DNA for the CDR3: TGTGCCAGCAGCCAAACAAGAAGCACAGATACGCAGTATTTT. Translated, it gives CASSQTRSTDTQYF.

V is TRBV15 and J is TRBJ2-1; D is ambiguous. Trimming stripped 2 bases from V and 8 bases from J, with 7 bases between. Germline assignment: CDR1 LNHNV and CDR2 YYDKDF (reference sequence). The CDR3 covers 12 residues. In DNA form, the CDR3 reads TGTGCCACCAGCAGACTCCGGGATGAGCAGTTCTTC. It specifies CATSRLRDEQFF.

A few counts support this clone. The rearrangement links TRBV4-1 to TRBJ2-2, with D possibly being TRBD2 (6 bases). The germline gives CDR1 MGHRA, CDR2 YSYEKL. The V end was cut by 1 base, the J end by 7 bases, with 7 bases between. The length of the CDR3 is 13 residues. The CDR3 nucleotides read TGCGCCAGCAGCCAAGGCGGGGTCGGGGAGCTGTTTTTT. Translated: CASSQGGVGELFF.

This clone came up once. The chain combines TRBV6-5 with TRBJ2-1; 9 bases agree with TRBD2. The germline CDR1 and CDR2 sequences are MNHEY and SVGAGI. CDR3 length equals 12 residues. V lost 4 bases and J lost 9; bases outside the gene matches: 1. CDR3 nucleotides: TGTGCCAGCAGTTCGACTAGCGGTGAGCAGTTCTTC. Its translation is CASSSTSGEQFF.

V gene TRBV15 combines with J gene TRBJ2-7, with D hard to call. The CDR3 has 15 residues. The germline V gene encodes CDR1 LNHNV and CDR2 YYDKDF (reference sequence). The germline V and J ends were trimmed by 0 bases and 2 bases, with 11 bases remaining between them. The CDR3 reads CATSRDKTTAYEQYF. The DNA of the CDR3 is TGTGCCACCAGCAGAGATAAAACTACGGCCTACGAGCAGTACTTC.

The V and J genes are TRBV5-1 and TRBJ2-3; D might be TRBD1 (6 bases). Trimming shortened V by 4 bases and J by 1 base, and 19 bases separated the two germline ends. This CDR3 has 17 residues. CDR1 is SGHRS, CDR2 YFSETQ, per germline. This CDR3 reads CASSAILRGSGTDTQYF. The CDR3, as DNA: TGCGCCAGCAGCGCAATTCTCAGGGGATCGGGCACAGATACGCAGTATTTT. The variable domain in full, with the rest retrieved from reference TRBV5-1 and TRBJ2-3, is KAGVTQTPRYLIKTRGQQVTLSCSPISGHRSVSWYQQTPGQGLQFLFEYFSETQRNKGNFPGRFSGRQFSNSRSEMNVSTLELGDSALYLCASSAILRGSGTDTQYFGPGTRLTVL.

This clone was seen only once. This chain uses TRBV6-1 with TRBJ1-2; D is uncertain. The V and J ends lost 7 bases and 5 bases respectively, with 11 bases between them. CDR1 and CDR2 (germline): MNHNS, SASEGT. The CDR3 has 12 residues. The DNA for the CDR3 is TGTGCCAGCACTCAGGTGCGATATGGCTACACCTTC. Protein sequence: CASTQVRYGYTF.

The chain employs TRBV18 and TRBJ1-3, with 9 bases lining up with TRBD1. J lost 0 bases, V lost 3 bases, and 6 bases had no gene match. This CDR3 has 17 residues. The germline CDR1 and CDR2 sequences are KGHSH and LQKENI. This CDR3 reads CASSPLGQGHSGNTIYF. CDR3 sequence (DNA): TGTGCCAGCTCACCCCTCGGACAGGGGCACTCTGGAAACACCATATATTTT. The variable domain in full, with the rest retrieved from reference TRBV18 and TRBJ1-3, is NAGVMQNPRHLVRRRGQEARLRCSPMKGHSHVYWYRQLPEEGLKFMVYLQKENIIDESGMPKERFSAEFPKEGPSILRIQQVVRGDSAAYFCASSPLGQGHSGNTIYFGEGSWLTVV.

V is TRBV7-6 and J is TRBJ1-6; no clear D gene. There are 14 residues in the CDR3. Trimming removed 5 bases at V and 13 bases at J, with 18 bases between. Looked up from germline, CDR1 is SGHVS and CDR2 is FNYEAQ. The CDR3 nucleotides are TGTGCCAGCAGCCCCGCGGGGTATCTTTGGCCCCTCCACTTT. Translating gives CASSPAGYLWPLHF.

Turning to this clone: Other DNA sequences in the sample encode the same CDR3. The chain couples TRBV7-2 to TRBJ1-4; 7 bases line up with TRBD1. CDR1 is SGHTA, CDR2 FQGNSA, per germline. V was clipped by 1 base and J by 7 bases; unmatched bases: 6. The length of the CDR3 is 15 residues. CDR3 loop: CASSLVGTAGEKLFF. DNA of the CDR3: TGTGCCAGCAGCTTAGTGGGGACAGCTGGTGAAAAACTGTTTTTT. The variable domain in full, completed from reference TRBV7-2 and TRBJ1-4, reads GAGVSQSPSNKVTEKGKDVELRCDPISGHTALYWYRQSLGQGLEFLIYFQGNSAPDKSGLPSDRFSAERTGGSVSTLTIQRTQQEDSAVYLCASSLVGTAGEKLFFGSGTQLSVL.

The V gene is TRBV6-1, the J gene TRBJ2-3, with TRBD1 matching over 12 bases. The germline V gene has CDR1 MNHNS and CDR2 SASEGT. V lost 8 bases and J lost 4; bases outside the gene matches: 4. The CDR3 consists of 14 residues. CDR3 DNA sequence: TGTGCCAGCGGGACAGGGGGCGTCTCAGATACGCAGTATTTT. Protein sequence: CASGTGGVSDTQYF.

Comments on this clone: Other nucleotide sequences from this sample produce the same CDR3. This sequence joins TRBV7-2 and TRBJ2-7, with 7 bases lining up with TRBD2. The CDR3 totals 14 residues. The junction had 5 bases not matched to a gene; V was cut back by 6 bases and J by 0 bases. Germline V CDR1 and CDR2: SGHTA, FQGNSA. The CDR3 bases are TGTGCCAGCAGTACGAGCGGGACCTCCTACGAGCAGTACTTC. Protein product: CASSTSGTSYEQYF.